The following is a T cell receptor beta chain sequence with its context. Antigen unknown. Primers included in the PCR were 60 Vbeta and 13 Jbeta primers. TCRdb's copy holds only in-frame clones and misses some; the assay was immunoSEQ multiplex PCR. The sample comprises roughly 150,000 clones, 80% to 90% of which are singletons, and approximately 2.5% rests with the top ten. Trimming at V came to 4 bases and at J to 2 bases, leaving 13 bases not matched to a gene. CDR1 SGHAT and CDR2 FQNNGV come from the germline V gene. The length of the CDR3 is 19 residues. These data are taken from a study of cytomegalovirus exposure and HLA in healthy donors. Study-level background: Early release data held approximately 81 million unique TCRs from HLA-typed donors.

Findings and caveats of the study: Despite most TCR sequences being rare, some public TCRs occurred in many donors. Most TCR beta V segments were productive about 87% or about 30% of the time in an earlier analysis.

When sampled, the donors appeared nominally healthy, though they likely had unrecorded immune exposures. The source is a man younger than 45 in good health and CMV-seropositive. The gene calls are TRBV11-2 and TRBJ2-3; 12 bases are shared with TRBD2. Sample: PBMCs. CDR3 protein: CASSSYPQTSGGLTDTQYF. CDR3 DNA sequence: TGTGCCAGCAGCTCCTACCCCCAGACTAGCGGGGGCCTCACAGATACGCAGTATTTT.